The following is a T cell receptor (beta chain) sequence with its context. The antigen remains unidentified. The sample belongs to a study of T-cell memory formation after mild COVID-19. Study-level results: Shrinking CD4+ clones resided mostly in CM and EM, and CD8+ ones in EMRA. Unconfirmed was the SARS-CoV-2 specificity of second-wave clones that peaked on day 37.

One entry per CDR3 protein, called by TCRdb with MiXCR from the 5' RACE reads. This sample carries around 450,000 distinct CDR3 sequences, about 20% of them seen once, and the ten largest clones take 7.5% to 10%. The CDR3 loop spans 14 amino acids. V was clipped by 1 base and J by 1 base, with 8 bases between them. The germline CDR1 and CDR2 sequences are SGHRS and YFSETQ. The chain couples TRBV5-1 to TRBJ2-5; TRBD1 or TRBD2 may be the D gene (5 bases each). Material: PBMCs or a T cell subset sorted from them (not recorded which). The sequence derives from an adult woman who had mild COVID-19 (a few samples of this study predate the infection). Cell type and time point are not known. The CDR3 sequence: CASSLWDLQETQYF. The CDR3 DNA is TGCGCCAGCAGCTTGTGGGACCTCCAAGAGACCCAGTACTTC.